This T cell receptor (beta chain) appears in the sequencing data of a study of CD8+ T cells in alopecia areata. Treatment noted: oral pan-JAK inhibitor, 5-10 mg twice daily. Sequencing relied on a cDNA template that was reverse transcribed from extracted RNA. Libraries were prepared by immunoSEQ multiplex PCR; TCRdb keeps only in-frame clonotypes and omits some of them. Among about 210,000 clones, around two fifths were seen once, and the ten largest hold about 2.6%. Between the trimmed V and J ends, which lost 8 bases and 0 bases, there was a span of 7 bases. Germline CDR1 reads SGHTA; CDR2 reads FQGTGA. The CDR3 is made up of 13 amino acids.

This specimen was CD4+ T cells sorted from blood, taken between weeks 36 and 40, from a patient treated with tofacitinib. The chain has TRBV7-3 and TRBJ2-2; D not certain. This TCR came from a human donor with alopecia areata. The chain's CDR3 is CASSQTNTGELFF. CDR3 DNA sequence: TGTGCCAGCTCCCAGACGAACACCGGGGAGCTGTTTTTT. The full variable domain, its missing parts supplied by reference TRBV7-3 and TRBJ2-2, is GAGVSQTPSNKVTEKGKYVELRCDPISGHTALYWYRQSLGQGPEFLIYFQGTGAADDSGLPNDRFFAVRPEGSVSTLKIQRTERGDSAVYLCASSQTNTGELFFGEGSRLTVL.